The clone carrying this TCR beta chain was found many times. Its target is unknown. CDR1 is SGDLS and CDR2 is YYNGEE in the germline V gene. Trimming pared 0 bases from V and 5 bases from J, leaving 2 bases between. This CDR3 comprises 12 residues. This specimen belongs to a study of CD8 T cells in ankylosing spondylitis. Overall study results and limits: The clones that were linked to disease were reported to be significantly enriched in matched synovial fluid samples from ankylosing spondylitis patients. Certain motif variants had earlier appeared in reactive arthritis synovial fluid and blood. About 8 highly homologous variants made up a TCR beta motif, and this motif appeared characteristic of ankylosing spondylitis blood.

For TCR beta, libraries came from quantitative 5'-RACE with molecular barcodes. Each CDR3 protein gets one entry after TCRdb re-called the 5' RACE reads with MiXCR. The sample lists around 150,000 distinct CDR3 sequences, about 7% occurring once. The chain carries TRBV9 and TRBJ2-2; D uncertain. Source material: blood, either unsorted or a sorted T cell fraction (not recorded which). The sequence was collected from a female donor with ankylosing spondylitis or in good health (not recorded which). In DNA form, the CDR3 reads TGTGCCAGCAGCGTAGAAACCGGGGAGCTGTTTTTT. It codes for CASSVETGELFF.